The 10 T cell receptor beta chains below were found in one sample sequenced in a study of blood T cell repertoires in COVID-19. Profiled with immunoSEQ multiplex PCR; TCRdb holds only in-frame clones, not every one. In the table there are around 170,000 clones, 80% of which are singletons. Specimen: PBMCs or T cells enriched from blood (not recorded which). The receptor set was obtained from a man aged 55 to 70 who had been exposed to COVID-19.

J is TRBJ2-7 and V is TRBV3-1 (or the pseudogene TRBV3-2); tentative D call: TRBD1 (5 bases). The germline CDR1 and CDR2 sequences are LGHDT and YNNKEL (reference sequence). V gave up 3 bases and J gave up 3 bases, with 27 bases separating them. This CDR3 spans 19 amino acids. CDR3 DNA sequence: TGTGCCAGCAGCCATGCCGATCGCCGACAGCCAAATAATCTCTACGAGCAGTACTTC. It specifies CASSHADRRQPNNLYEQYF.

V and J are TRBV5-1 and TRBJ2-1; 9 bases match TRBD2. Trimming cost V 4 bases and J 3 bases; bases outside gene matches: 5. This CDR3 is 15 amino acids long. Germline V gene lookup returns CDR1 SGHRS and CDR2 YFSETQ. CDR3 region: CASSELAGRYNEQFF. Here the CDR3 DNA reads TGCGCCAGCAGCGAACTAGCGGGTCGCTACAATGAGCAGTTCTTC.

This clone was recorded once. CDR3 residues: CASSSISGKGAFSTDTQYF. The CDR3 DNA is TGCGCCAGCAGCTCCATTAGCGGGAAAGGGGCCTTTTCAACAGATACGCAGTATTTT. The chain uses TRBV5-1 and TRBJ2-3, with 8 nucleotides matching TRBD2. Germline assignment: CDR1 SGHRS and CDR2 YFSETQ. The CDR3 contains 19 residues. Unmatched junction bases numbered 18, after V lost 3 bases and J lost 3 bases.

This chain links TRBV24-1 with TRBJ2-3; possible D gene TRBD2, 6 bases. The CDR3 has 12 residues. The germline V and J ends were trimmed by 5 bases and 8 bases, with 10 bases remaining between them. In germline, CDR1 is KGHDR, CDR2 SFDVKD. The CDR3 DNA is TGTGCCACCAGTGGGTCCGGGGGTACGCAGTATTTT. Its translation: CATSGSGGTQYF.

In this sample, this clone turned up a few times. V and J are TRBV19 and TRBJ2-3; D possibly corresponds to TRBD2 (6 bases). Deletions cut 7 bases from V and 0 bases from J, with 17 bases between. Germline V gives CDR1 LNHDA, CDR2 SQIVND (reference sequence). The CDR3 length is 16 residues. The CDR3 sequence: CASTPPLALSTDTQYF. CDR3 sequence (DNA): TGTGCCAGTACCCCGCCCCTAGCGTTAAGCACAGATACGCAGTATTTT. The full variable domain, in which reference TRBV19 and TRBJ2-3 provide the parts outside the CDR3, is DGGITQSPKYLFRKEGQNVTLSCEQNLNHDAMYWYRQDPGQGLRLIYYSQIVNDFQKGDIAEGYSVSREKKESFPLTVTSAQKNPTAFYLCASTPPLALSTDTQYFGPGTRLTVL.

V usage is TRBV28 and J usage is TRBJ1-1; perhaps TRBD1 as D (6 bases). CDR1 MDHEN and CDR2 SYDVKM come from the germline V gene. This CDR3 contains 16 residues. V lost 3 bases to trimming and J lost 5 bases, with 19 bases between them. The DNA of the CDR3 is TGTGCCAGCAGTTTTGGGACAAGGGGTTCGGGTACTGAAGCTTTCTTT. It encodes CASSFGTRGSGTEAFF. The whole variable domain, remainder taken from reference TRBV28 and TRBJ1-1, is DVKVTQSSRYLVKRTGEKVFLECVQDMDHENMFWYRQDPGLGLRLIYFSYDVKMKEKGDIPEGYSVSREKKERFSLILESASTNQTSMYLCASSFGTRGSGTEAFFGQGTRLTVV.

The genes are TRBV4-1 and TRBJ2-7; 10 bases are a match to TRBD2. The CDR3 has 15 amino acids. The germline V gene has CDR1 MGHRA and CDR2 YSYEKL. The ends lost 4 bases at V and 1 base at J; junction bases unmatched: 4. The CDR3: CASSPGLAPSYEQYF. The DNA of the CDR3 is TGCGCCAGCAGCCCGGGACTAGCGCCGTCCTACGAGCAGTACTTC.

The V and J genes are TRBV29-1 and TRBJ1-3; 9 bases line up with TRBD1. Germline V gives CDR1 SQVTM, CDR2 ANQGSEA. The CDR3 totals 14 residues. The trim removed 4 bases at V and 4 bases at J, leaving 5 bases unmatched. CDR3 in DNA: TGCAGCGTTGCGGGGGACAGGGCCGGAAACACCATATATTTT. Amino acids: CSVAGDRAGNTIYF.

This rearrangement joins TRBV5-4 to TRBJ2-5, with D hard to call. V was shortened by 4 bases and J by 9 bases, with 10 bases between the two germline ends. This CDR3 is built from 11 residues. Germline V gene lookup returns CDR1 SGHNT and CDR2 YYREEE (reference sequence). The DNA of the CDR3 is TGTGCCAGCAGCCTAGATTCGGCCCAGTACTTC. Protein: CASSLDSAQYF. Together with reference TRBV5-4 and TRBJ2-5, the CDR3 gives the full variable domain: ETGVTQSPTHLIKTRGQQVTLRCSSQSGHNTVSWYQQALGQGPQFIFQYYREEENGRGNFPPRFSGLQFPNYSSELNVNALELDDSALYLCASSLDSAQYFGPGTRLLVL.

The chain carries TRBV3-1 (or the pseudogene TRBV3-2) and TRBJ2-1; D not resolved. Trimming took 6 bases from V and 0 from J, leaving 12 bases between them. Per germline, CDR1 LGHDT and CDR2 YNNKEL (reference sequence). This CDR3 has 15 residues. CDR3 region: CASSRTADSYNEQFF. The CDR3 coding sequence is TGTGCCAGCAGTCGTACTGCCGACTCCTACAATGAGCAGTTCTTC.